This T cell receptor (beta chain) came from a study of OX40 agonist ivuxolimab in advanced cancers. Whole-study findings and limits: Antigen specificity of clonally expanded peripheral T cells was not established.

Libraries were prepared by immunoSEQ multiplex PCR; TCRdb keeps only in-frame clonotypes and omits some of them. The table includes roughly 60,000 clones, about 90% detected once. Points on this clone: The antigen is unknown.

This CDR3 is 14 amino acids long. V dropped 6 bases and J dropped 7 bases, with 15 bases sitting between them. The germline CDR1 and CDR2 sequences are MNHNS and SASEGT. People who had autoimmune disease history or systemic immunosuppression were excluded. The origin of this receptor is an adult with an advanced solid tumor such as melanoma, head and neck, liver or kidney cancer. Sequenced material: CD4+ or CD8+ T cells sorted from blood, taken in a trial of the OX40 agonist ivuxolimab. The chain links TRBV6-1 to TRBJ2-2; tentatively, D is TRBD1 (5 bases). The CDR3: CASSSDSLGGELFF. Here the CDR3 DNA reads TGTGCCAGCAGCTCTGACAGCCTCGGCGGGGAGCTGTTTTTT.